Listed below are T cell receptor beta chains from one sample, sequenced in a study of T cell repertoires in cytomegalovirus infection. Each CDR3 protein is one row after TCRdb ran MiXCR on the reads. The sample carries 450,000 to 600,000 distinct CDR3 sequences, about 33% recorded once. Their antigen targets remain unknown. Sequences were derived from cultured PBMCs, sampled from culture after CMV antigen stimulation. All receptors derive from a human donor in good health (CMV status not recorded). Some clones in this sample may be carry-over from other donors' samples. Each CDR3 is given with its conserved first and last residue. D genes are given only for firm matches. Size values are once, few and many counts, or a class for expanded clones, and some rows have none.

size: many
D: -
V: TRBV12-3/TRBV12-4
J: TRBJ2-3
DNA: TGTGCCAGCAGTTTGGGTTTAGGTTCTACAGATACGCAGTATTTT
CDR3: CASSLGLGSTDTQYF

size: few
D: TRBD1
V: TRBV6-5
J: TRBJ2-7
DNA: TGTGCCAGCAGTTCTATCCGTGTGACAGGGGGCGTCGAGCAGTACTTC
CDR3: CASSSIRVTGGVEQYF

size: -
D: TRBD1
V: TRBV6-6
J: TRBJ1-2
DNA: TGTGCCAGCGTCGGACAGGGGGTATATGGCTACACCTTC
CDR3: CASVGQGVYGYTF

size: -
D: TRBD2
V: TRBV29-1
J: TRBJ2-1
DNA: TGCAGCGTTCGATTAGCGGGAGGGCCAGGTGAGCAGTTCTTC
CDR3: CSVRLAGGPGEQFF

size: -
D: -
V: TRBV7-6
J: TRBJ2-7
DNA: TGTGCCAGCAGCTTACTGATTGGGGGCGAGCAGTACTTC
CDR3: CASSLLIGGEQYF

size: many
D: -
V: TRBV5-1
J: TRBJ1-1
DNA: TGCGCCAGCAGCCGTGACTCATCTAACACTGAAGCTTTCTTT
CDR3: CASSRDSSNTEAFF

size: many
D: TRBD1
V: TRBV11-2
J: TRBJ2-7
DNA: TGTGCCAGCTCAAGCCTCGGGGGACAGGGTCCCTACGAGCAGTACTTC
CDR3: CASSSLGGQGPYEQYF

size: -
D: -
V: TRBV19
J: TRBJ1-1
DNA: TGTGCCAGTAGGGAGGGGGGATACACTGAAGCTTTCTTT
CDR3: CASREGGYTEAFF

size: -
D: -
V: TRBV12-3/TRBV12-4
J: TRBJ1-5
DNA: TGTGCCAGCAGTTTGGGGCGGGTGAATCAGCCCCAGCATTTT
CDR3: CASSLGRVNQPQHF

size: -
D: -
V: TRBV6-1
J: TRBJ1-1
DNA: TGTGCCAGCAGTGAAACTCTGGGAAGAAACACTGAAGCTTTCTTT
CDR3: CASSETLGRNTEAFF

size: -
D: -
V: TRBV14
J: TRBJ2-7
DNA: TGTGCCAGCAGCCAACTACCCAGCGACGCCTACGAGCAGTACTTC
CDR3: CASSQLPSDAYEQYF

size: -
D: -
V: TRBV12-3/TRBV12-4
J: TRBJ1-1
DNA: TGTGCCAGCAGTCCGTTCCGACAGGCTGAAGCTTTCTTT
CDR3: CASSPFRQAEAFF

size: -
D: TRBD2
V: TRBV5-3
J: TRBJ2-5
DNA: TGTGCCAGCAGCTTGCTAGCGGGAATGGAGACCCAGTACTTC
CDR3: CASSLLAGMETQYF

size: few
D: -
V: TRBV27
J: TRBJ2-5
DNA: TGTGCCAGCAGTTTTCAGGAACACCAAGAGACCCAGTACTTC
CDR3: CASSFQEHQETQYF

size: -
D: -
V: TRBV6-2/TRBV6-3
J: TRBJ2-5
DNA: TGTGCCACCACCTCCTTGGACCCCGACGGGACCCAGTACTTC
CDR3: CATTSLDPDGTQYF

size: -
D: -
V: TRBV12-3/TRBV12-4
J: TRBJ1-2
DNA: TGTGCCAGCAGCGAGGCTATAGCTAACTATGGCTACACCTTC
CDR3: CASSEAIANYGYTF

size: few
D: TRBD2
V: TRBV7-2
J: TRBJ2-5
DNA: TGTGCCAGCAGCCCCTGGGGGGGGGGAGAGACCCAGTACTTC
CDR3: CASSPWGGGETQYF

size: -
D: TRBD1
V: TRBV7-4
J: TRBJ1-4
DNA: TGTGCCAGCAGCAAAGGACAGGGCGGAGGTGAAAAACTGTTTTTT
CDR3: CASSKGQGGGEKLFF